Following are 24 T cell receptor beta chains from one sample sequenced in a study of T-cell reconstitution after alpha-beta-depleted transplantation in children. Unique molecular identifiers featured in how the TCRbeta library was prepared. Via MiXCR, TCRdb re-called the PCR reads, giving one row per CDR3 protein. The table lists some 500,000 distinct CDR3 sequences, around a third of them singletons. The input for sequencing was PBMCs from the stem cell graft donor, taken from the stem cell graft. The source is a human donor who donated a stem cell graft to a child with aplastic anemia.

This clonotype appeared many times. This chain connects TRBV5-1 to TRBJ2-2; TRBD2 might be the D (6 bases). The CDR3 consists of 15 residues. Germline V gene data show CDR1 as SGHRS and CDR2 as YFSETQ. V was pared by 7 bases and J by 0 bases, with 13 bases between. The CDR3 DNA sequence: TGCGCCAGCTTAGGAGGGACCGCGAACACCGGGGAGCTGTTTTTT. It translates to CASLGGTANTGELFF.

The chain recombines TRBV12-3 or TRBV12-4 with TRBJ1-5; D remains unclear. The CDR3 has 14 residues. Trimming took off 3 bases at V and 7 bases at J, with 13 bases between the two ends. The CDR3 reads CASSFRLGYQPQHF. The CDR3 region has the DNA TGTGCCAGCAGTTTTCGACTGGGCTACCAGCCCCAGCATTTT.

This clonotype came up a few times. The gene calls are TRBV6-5 and TRBJ2-2; possibly TRBD1 for D (5 bases). V was cut by 4 bases and J by 3 bases, with 9 bases left in between. CDR3 length: 14 amino acids. The V gene's germline CDR1 is MNHEY and CDR2 SVGAGI. The DNA for the CDR3 is TGTGCCAGCAGTTGGGGCGATGACACCGGGGAGCTGTTTTTT. This sequence encodes CASSWGDDTGELFF.

This clonotype has a handful of counts. The CDR3 bases are TGCGCCAGCAGCTTTAGAGCAGGCGGGAGAGGGGAGAATGAGCAGTTCTTC. As protein: CASSFRAGGRGENEQFF. The rearrangement uses TRBV5-1 and TRBJ2-1; 7 nucleotides line up with TRBD2. This CDR3 has 17 residues. Germline V gives CDR1 SGHRS, CDR2 YFSETQ. Trimming removed 2 bases from V and 7 bases from J; junction bases left unmatched: 15.

A word on this clonotype: This CDR3 is missing its conserved last phenylalanine or tryptophan, likely due to a read error. This chain links TRBV7-2 with TRBJ2-2; D unclear. Per the germline V gene, CDR1 is SGHTA and CDR2 is FQGNSA. The CDR3 consists of 14 residues. V was trimmed by 2 bases and J by 4 bases, leaving 8 bases between them. This CDR3 reads CASSLPRSTGELFL. The CDR3 bases are TGTGCCAGCAGCTTACCGCGAAGCACCGGGGAGCTGTTTTTG.

This clonotype was observed a handful of times. This chain uses TRBV10-3 with TRBJ2-3; the D gene is possibly TRBD2 (5 bases). V was clipped by 6 bases and J by 5 bases, with 9 bases between them. Germline V gene lookup returns CDR1 ENHRY and CDR2 SYGVKD. This CDR3 spans 12 amino acids. The DNA for the CDR3 is TGTGCCATCAGCGGGGAGAAAGATACGCAGTATTTT. It specifies CAISGEKDTQYF.

This rearrangement joins TRBV12-3 or TRBV12-4 to TRBJ2-1; either TRBD1 or TRBD2 may supply D (5 bases each). This CDR3 comprises 17 residues. Trimming took 6 bases from V and 0 from J, leaving 18 bases between them. CDR3 bases: TGTGCCAGCAGCCCACACGGGGCTCGGAGCTCCTACAATGAGCAGTTCTTC. Its protein is CASSPHGARSSYNEQFF.

This clonotype was seen just once. This chain uses TRBV5-8 with TRBJ2-1; 9 bases map to TRBD1. Germline lookup yields CDR1 SGHTS and CDR2 YDEGEE. The CDR3 is made up of 16 amino acids. Trimming cost V 5 bases and J 1 base; bases outside gene matches: 7. The DNA of the CDR3 is TGTGCCAGCAGAAGGACAGGGGTTGGGTCCTACAATGAGCAGTTCTTC. This encodes CASRRTGVGSYNEQFF.

The chain has TRBV12-3 or TRBV12-4 and TRBJ2-7, with 10 bases aligning to TRBD2. V lost 6 bases and J lost 0; bases outside the gene matches: 11. CDR3 length: 17 amino acids. The CDR3 loop is CASRSTSSGSPSYEQYF. The CDR3 DNA follows: TGTGCCAGCAGGTCAACCTCTAGCGGGAGTCCCTCCTACGAGCAGTACTTC.

The chain has TRBV30 and TRBJ1-3; D remains unclear. Germline V lookup: CDR1 GTSNPN, CDR2 SVGIG (reference sequence). The CDR3 is made up of 14 amino acids. Trimming shortened V by 0 bases and J by 0 bases, and 6 bases separated the two germline ends. The CDR3 sequence: CAWSVPSSGNTIYF. The CDR3 DNA is TGTGCCTGGAGTGTTCCGAGCTCTGGAAACACCATATATTTT. Full variable domain (outside the CDR3, taken from reference TRBV30 and TRBJ1-3): SQTIHQWPATLVQPVGSPLSLECTVEGTSNPNLYWYRQAAGRGLQLLFYSVGIGQISSEVPQNLSASRPQDRQFILSSKKLLLSDSGFYLCAWSVPSSGNTIYFGEGSWLTVV.

This clonotype was picked up a small number of times. V is TRBV29-1 and J is TRBJ2-1, with D unresolved. Germline assignment: CDR1 SQVTM and CDR2 ANQGSEA. CDR3 length: 9 amino acids. Trimming took 3 bases from V and 8 from J, leaving 2 bases between them. The CDR3 loop reads CSVDDEQFF. The CDR3 nucleotides read TGCAGCGTTGACGATGAGCAGTTCTTC.

This clonotype has only one observation. The chain recombines TRBV5-8 with TRBJ1-4, with D possibly matching TRBD1 (6 bases). Germline V gives CDR1 SGHTS, CDR2 YDEGEE. V lost 6 bases, J lost 8 bases, and 14 bases lay in between. This CDR3 is 13 amino acids long. This CDR3 reads CASTWLGGEKLFF. CDR3 bases: TGTGCCAGCACCTGGCTGGGGGGCGAAAAACTGTTTTTT.

In its sample, this clonotype was seen a few times. Compared with germline, one end of the junction differs, possibly owing to a read error. The gene calls are TRBV20-1 and TRBJ2-7; D is perhaps TRBD1 (6 bases). The CDR3 consists of 11 residues. Germline V gene lookup returns CDR1 DFQATT and CDR2 SNEGSKA (reference sequence). The CDR3 spells CSARDQPGVNF. The CDR3 region has the DNA TGCAGTGCTAGAGATCAGCCAGGGGTTAACTTC.

This chain joins TRBV5-4 and TRBJ2-5; 11 bases match TRBD2. There are 16 residues in the CDR3. V was clipped by 4 bases and J by 1 base; unmatched bases: 6. Per the germline V gene, CDR1 is SGHNT and CDR2 is YYREEE (reference sequence). In DNA form, the CDR3 reads TGTGCCAGCAGCCCGACTAGCGGGAATCTCCAAGAGACCCAGTACTTC. It translates to CASSPTSGNLQETQYF.

The chain links TRBV12-3 or TRBV12-4 to TRBJ1-2; D remains unclear. Trimming shortened V by 4 bases and J by 5 bases, and 17 bases separated the two germline ends. The CDR3 contains 15 residues. In DNA, the CDR3 is TGTGCCAGCAGTTGGGTGGCGGCAGTGCTTTATGGCTACACCTTC. Its protein product is CASSWVAAVLYGYTF.

The table lists this clonotype with a count of one. This chain uses TRBV5-1 with TRBJ2-1; D is uncertain. The V and J ends lost 4 bases and 1 base respectively, with 21 bases between them. This CDR3 comprises 18 residues. The germline V gene encodes CDR1 SGHRS and CDR2 YFSETQ. CDR3 coding DNA: TGCGCCAGCAGCCTCCCCGATTACGGCGAAGGGTCCTACAATGAGCAGTTCTTC. This codes for CASSLPDYGEGSYNEQFF.

The chain is built from TRBV12-3 or TRBV12-4 and TRBJ2-5; no firm D call. Trimming took 2 bases from V and 4 from J, leaving 11 bases between them. The CDR3 sequence is 14 residues long. CDR3: CASSLTTKPETQYF. The CDR3 coding sequence is TGTGCCAGCAGTTTAACAACAAAACCAGAGACCCAGTACTTC.

V and J are TRBV5-1 and TRBJ2-3; D may correspond to TRBD1 or TRBD2 (6 bases each). The CDR3 contains 18 residues. Germline V gene sequence: CDR1 SGHRS, CDR2 YFSETQ. V was pared by 1 base and J by 0 bases, with 18 bases between. This chain's CDR3 is CASSLPGSGAGSTDTQYF. CDR3 nucleotide sequence: TGCGCCAGCAGCTTGCCCGGGTCGGGGGCCGGGAGCACAGATACGCAGTATTTT.

This clonotype was picked up many times. The gene calls are TRBV20-1 and TRBJ2-5; D unclear. Trimming removed 2 bases at V and 1 base at J, with 8 bases between. Per the germline V gene, CDR1 is DFQATT and CDR2 is SNEGSKA (reference sequence). The CDR3 has 13 amino acids. This CDR3 reads CSARMTSQETQYF. The CDR3 DNA reads as TGCAGTGCTAGAATGACATCCCAAGAGACCCAGTACTTC.

This clonotype was counted a few times. The chain has TRBV29-1 and TRBJ1-2; TRBD1 is a possible D gene (5 bases). Germline CDR1 is SQVTM and CDR2 is ANQGSEA. Trimming stripped 2 bases from V and 4 bases from J, with 14 bases between. This CDR3 is 14 amino acids long. CDR3 nucleotides: TGCAGCGTTGAATTTCCAGGGCTGGGCTATGGCTACACCTTC. The encoded protein is CSVEFPGLGYGYTF.

The chain combines TRBV18 with TRBJ2-3, with D perhaps matching TRBD1 (5 bases). Trimming took 2 bases from V and 2 from J, leaving 29 bases between them. The CDR3 has 21 amino acids. The germline V gene encodes CDR1 KGHSH and CDR2 LQKENI. The CDR3 spells CASSPRGVVTGPQSNTDTQYF. The DNA for the CDR3 is TGTGCCAGCTCACCAAGAGGTGTCGTAACAGGCCCACAAAGTAACACAGATACGCAGTATTTT.

The sample holds a few counts of this clonotype. This chain joins TRBV29-1 and TRBJ2-5, with 9 nucleotides matching TRBD1. Germline trimming cut 8 bases from V and 4 bases from J; bases unmatched to any gene: 8. This CDR3 spans 13 amino acids. The germline V gene has CDR1 SQVTM and CDR2 ANQGSEA. The CDR3 DNA sequence: TGCAGCTGGGCCGGGACAGGGACAGAGACCCAGTACTTC. It is translated as CSWAGTGTETQYF.

The V gene is TRBV4-1, the J gene TRBJ2-1; 12 bases match TRBD2. V was pared by 4 bases and J by 8 bases, with 9 bases of the junction left unmatched. Germline CDR1 is MGHRA and CDR2 is YSYEKL. The CDR3 sequence is 16 residues long. This chain's CDR3 is CASSLKSSGRGDEQFF. CDR3 sequence (DNA): TGCGCCAGCAGCCTGAAATCTAGCGGGAGGGGCGATGAGCAGTTCTTC.

This rearrangement joins TRBV18 to TRBJ1-1; maybe TRBD1 (5 bases). The V and J ends lost 3 bases and 7 bases respectively, with 15 bases between them. This CDR3 spans 14 amino acids. The germline gives CDR1 KGHSH, CDR2 LQKENI. In DNA form, the CDR3 reads TGTGCCAGCTCACCTGGACATGTTTTGAGTGAAGCTTTCTTT. Encoded protein: CASSPGHVLSEAFF.